Each of the 3 T cell receptor beta chains below was sequenced from the same sample in a study of cytomegalovirus exposure and HLA in healthy donors. The PCR was carried out with 60 Vbeta primers and 13 Jbeta primers. This table comes from immunoSEQ multiplex PCR, and its TCRdb copy is limited to in-frame clones, with some not included. Of approximately 110,000 clones in the sample, 74% were seen once. Sequenced sample: PBMCs. The receptors shown here come from a middle-aged woman in good health and CMV-seropositive.

The rearrangement uses TRBV9 and TRBJ2-3; perhaps TRBD2 as D (6 bases). CDR1 and CDR2 (germline): SGDLS, YYNGEE. The CDR3 extends over 14 amino acids. The germline V and J ends were trimmed by 2 bases and 6 bases, with 13 bases remaining between them. DNA of the CDR3: TGTGCCAGCAGCGTCGGGGGTACCGGGGATACGCAGTATTTT. It yields the protein CASSVGGTGDTQYF.

The rearrangement uses TRBV4-1 and TRBJ1-6, with 9 bases matching TRBD1. Germline CDR1 reads MGHRA; CDR2 reads YSYEKL. CDR3 length: 15 amino acids. The junction had 8 bases not matched to a gene; V was cut back by 2 bases and J by 12 bases. CDR3 DNA sequence: TGCGCCAGCAGCCAATCCCCGGGACAGGGTTTACCCCTCCACTTT. Translated: CASSQSPGQGLPLHF.

J is TRBJ2-5 and V is TRBV5-1, with TRBD2 identical over 12 bases. The V gene's germline CDR1 is SGHRS and CDR2 YFSETQ. CDR3 length: 18 residues. Unmatched junction bases numbered 13, after V lost 3 bases and J lost 4 bases. CDR3 coding DNA: TGCGCCAGCAGCTCGCGTGGACTAGCGGGGAAGGTCGGAGAGACCCAGTACTTC. It encodes CASSSRGLAGKVGETQYF.